This TCR beta chain was recorded in a study of T cell responses to AZD1222 COVID-19 vaccine. The wider study: Second doses that came at about 4 or about 12 weeks were put together.

The CDR3 is 15 residues long. V lost 6 bases and J lost 4, with 16 bases in between. Notes on the study in general: Most donors were white British, females outnumbered males, and clonal diversity was possibly underestimated. Nearly half of spike-specific TCRs reportedly target variant regions that are unmutated in the B.1.351 and B.1.1.7 variants.

The table came from immunoSEQ multiplex PCR; TCRdb's copy has only in-frame clones and leaves some out. This sample has 150,000 to 200,000 clones, with 90% found just once. Concerning this clone itself: Its antigen remains unknown.

This chain connects TRBV5-3 to TRBJ2-2; possibly TRBD1 or TRBD2 for D (5 bases each). TRBV5-3 is flagged as an ORF with uncertain function. The sequence came from an adult in good health. The sequences come from peripheral blood, collected on day 0 of AZD1222 vaccination. The CDR3 reads CARTLGVGATGELFF. The CDR3 DNA sequence: TGTGCCAGAACCCTGGGCGTCGGGGCCACCGGGGAGCTGTTTTTT.